One and the same sample provided the 32 T cell receptor beta chains below, sequenced in a study of control samples from healthy donors and cancer patients. Method: immunoSEQ multiplex PCR; TCRdb's copy keeps in-frame clones and lacks some. Of approximately 17,000 clones listed, approximately 91% were seen once; the top ten hold 32%. The sequenced sample was PBMCs. All receptors derive from a man aged 55-75 years with head and neck cancer.

V and J are TRBV5-3 and TRBJ2-5; 9 bases fit TRBD1. TRBV5-3 is known as an ORF, though its function is uncertain. This CDR3 contains 16 residues. V dropped 4 bases and J dropped 2; count of bases not matched to a gene: 9. CDR3 sequence reads: CARSTHPGQGQETQYF. DNA for the CDR3: TGTGCCAGAAGCACACACCCGGGACAGGGACAAGAGACCCAGTACTTC.

The chain links TRBV10-3 to TRBJ2-7; 8 nucleotides match TRBD2. The germline CDR1 and CDR2 sequences are ENHRY and SYGVKD. The CDR3 is made up of 14 amino acids. V shed 10 bases, J shed 3 bases, and the junction held 11 bases outside the gene matches. The CDR3 is CATAPGGSSYEQYF. As DNA, the CDR3 is TGTGCCACTGCCCCGGGGGGGTCGAGCTACGAGCAGTACTTC.

The chain is built from TRBV12-5 and TRBJ2-7; 9 positions match TRBD1. Per the germline V gene, CDR1 is LGHNT and CDR2 is FRNRAP. V trimming: 6 bases; J trimming: 5 bases; junction bases outside the gene matches: 11. The CDR3 is made up of 15 amino acids. The CDR3 DNA reads TGTGCTAGTGGCCCCCGGGACAGGGTCGGGAACGAGCAGTACTTC. This codes for CASGPRDRVGNEQYF.

J is TRBJ1-5 and V is TRBV4-1, with D possibly being TRBD1 (5 bases). V lost 0 bases and J lost 3, with 12 bases in between. This CDR3 contains 16 residues. Germline lookup yields CDR1 MGHRA and CDR2 YSYEKL. Written as DNA, the CDR3 is TGCGCCAGCAGCCAAGAGGCCAGACAGTACAATCAGCCCCAGCATTTT. Translated: CASSQEARQYNQPQHF.

The chain is built from TRBV18 and TRBJ1-5, with 8 bases fitting TRBD1. CDR1 and CDR2 (germline): KGHSH, LQKENI. Trimming cost V 6 bases and J 4 bases; bases outside gene matches: 5. The CDR3 is made up of 14 amino acids. The CDR3 loop reads CASSPTGDNQPQHF. Here the CDR3 DNA reads TGTGCCAGCTCCCCGACAGGGGATAATCAGCCCCAGCATTTT. The full variable domain, rest sourced from reference TRBV18 and TRBJ1-5, is NAGVMQNPRHLVRRRGQEARLRCSPMKGHSHVYWYRQLPEEGLKFMVYLQKENIIDESGMPKERFSAEFPKEGPSILRIQQVVRGDSAAYFCASSPTGDNQPQHFGDGTRLSIL.

The sample holds one count of this clone. The chain combines TRBV4-2 with TRBJ1-3, with 7 bases identical to TRBD1. The CDR3 spans 13 residues. Germline values: CDR1 LGHNA, CDR2 YNFKEQ. The junction had 4 bases not matched to a gene; V was cut back by 3 bases and J by 8 bases. The DNA of the CDR3 is TGTGCCAGCAGCCAGGGACAGTCGGACACCATATATTTT. Translation: CASSQGQSDTIYF.

This chain connects TRBV2 to TRBJ1-5; 7 bases agree with TRBD1. Trimming at V came to 4 bases and at J to 1 base, leaving 7 bases not matched to a gene. The CDR3 length is 16 residues. Germline values: CDR1 SNHLY, CDR2 FYNNEI. The CDR3 nucleotides are TGTGCCAGCAGTGCGACAGGGAGCGAAAGCAATCAGCCCCAGCATTTT. Translation gives CASSATGSESNQPQHF. Full variable domain (remainder filled in from reference TRBV2 and TRBJ1-5): EPEVTQTPSHQVTQMGQEVILRCVPISNHLYFYWYRQILGQKVEFLVSFYNNEISEKSEIFDDQFSVERPDGSNFTLKIRSTKLEDSAMYFCASSATGSESNQPQHFGDGTRLSIL.

This chain links TRBV3-1 (or the pseudogene TRBV3-2) with TRBJ2-1; 9 bases are shared with TRBD2. This CDR3 comprises 14 residues. Unmatched junction bases numbered 3, after V lost 3 bases and J lost 6 bases. Germline CDR1 reads LGHDT; CDR2 reads YNNKEL (reference sequence). CDR3 loop: CASSQSGGTNEQFF. The DNA for the CDR3 is TGTGCCAGCAGCCAGAGCGGGGGGACCAATGAGCAGTTCTTC.

The rearrangement joins TRBV20-1 to TRBJ1-2; tentatively, D is TRBD1 (6 bases). Germline V lookup: CDR1 DFQATT, CDR2 SNEGSKA (reference sequence). V lost 3 bases, J lost 4 bases, and 18 bases lay in between. CDR3 length: 15 amino acids. CDR3 protein: CSASYSGDGGYGYTF. The CDR3 DNA follows: TGCAGTGCTAGTTACTCAGGGGATGGGGGCTATGGCTACACCTTC.

The table lists this clone with a count of one. This sequence joins TRBV19 and TRBJ1-3, with no clear D. Trimming took 3 bases from V and 4 from J, leaving 19 bases between them. This CDR3 has 17 residues. Germline CDR1 is LNHDA and CDR2 is SQIVND (reference sequence). For the CDR3, the DNA is TGTGCCAGTAGTATGGGAGCGGCCCGCGCGAGGGGAAACACCATATATTTT. Translation gives CASSMGAARARGNTIYF.

The chain uses TRBV12-3 or TRBV12-4 and TRBJ1-1, with D tentatively TRBD1 (5 bases). The CDR3 is 13 residues long. Between the trimmed V and J ends, which lost 3 bases and 1 base, there was a span of 6 bases. The CDR3 DNA follows: TGTGCCAGCAGTTTGACAGAGAACACTGAAGCTTTCTTT. Its translation: CASSLTENTEAFF.

The V gene is TRBV7-3, the J gene TRBJ2-4, with D uncertain. The CDR3 runs to 13 residues. Deletions cut 0 bases from V and 8 bases from J, with 8 bases between. Germline lookup yields CDR1 SGHTA and CDR2 FQGTGA. The CDR3 DNA is TGTGCCAGCAGCTTAACTAGTGGGGACATTCAGTACTTC. The encoded protein is CASSLTSGDIQYF.

This clone has a handful of counts. J is TRBJ1-2 and V is TRBV5-6, with D unclear. V was pared by 4 bases and J by 0 bases, with 10 bases between. CDR1 is SGHDT and CDR2 is YYEEEE in the germline V gene. The CDR3 consists of 14 residues. The CDR3 bases are TGTGCCAGCAGCCTTGGAGTAGCTAACTATGGCTACACCTTC. Its protein product is CASSLGVANYGYTF.

The chain uses TRBV11-2 and TRBJ2-7; 7 bases align to TRBD1. The germline gives CDR1 SGHAT, CDR2 FQNNGV. The V gene end was trimmed by 5 bases and the J gene end by 4 bases; junction bases not matched to a gene: 11. The CDR3 contains 15 residues. The CDR3 loop is CASSLLRQGAYEQYF. The DNA of the CDR3 is TGTGCCAGCAGCCTTTTGAGACAGGGCGCTTACGAGCAGTACTTC.

A note on this clone: Sequence at one end of the junction differs from germline and may be a read error. Written as DNA, the CDR3 is TGTGCTAGCAGAGCCCAGGGGGTTATCACCGGGGAGCTGTTTTTT. It codes for CASRAQGVITGELFF. This chain links TRBV6-5 with TRBJ2-2; 7 bases are shared with TRBD1. The V gene's germline CDR1 is MNHEY and CDR2 SVGAGI. The CDR3 is 15 residues long.

CDR3 residues: CASSITGTDSYNEQFF. The CDR3 DNA reads as TGTGCCAGTAGTATTACCGGGACTGACTCCTACAATGAGCAGTTCTTC. J is TRBJ2-1 and V is TRBV19; D perhaps matches TRBD2 (6 bases). V shed 3 bases and J shed 0 bases, with 12 bases lying between them. The CDR3 contains 16 residues. The germline gives CDR1 LNHDA, CDR2 SQIVND (reference sequence).

J is TRBJ1-1 and V is TRBV6-6, with D possibly TRBD1 on 5 matching bases. The V gene lost 7 bases and the J gene lost 5 bases, with 17 bases spanning the gap. Germline-derived CDR1 and CDR2 are MNHNY and SVGAGI (reference sequence). The CDR3 totals 14 residues. As DNA, the CDR3 is TGTGCCAGCATAAGGGACCCGGCCCGTACTGAAGCTTTCTTT. Amino acid sequence: CASIRDPARTEAFF.

This chain connects TRBV11-2 to TRBJ1-4; a weak D match, TRBD1 (5 bases). CDR1 is SGHAT, CDR2 FQNNGV, per germline. The CDR3 extends over 14 amino acids. The V and J ends lost 8 bases and 1 base respectively, with 11 bases between them. CDR3 sequence (DNA): TGTGCCAGCGGCAGGGAGGAAACTAATGAAAAACTGTTTTTT. Protein sequence: CASGREETNEKLFF.

The genes are TRBV12-5 and TRBJ2-3; D remains ambiguous. The V end lost 6 bases, the J end lost 0 bases, and 7 bases lay between the germline ends. Germline CDR1 reads LGHNT; CDR2 reads FRNRAP. This CDR3 region has 13 residues. CDR3 sequence reads: CASGFSSTDTQYF. The CDR3 nucleotides are TGTGCTAGTGGCTTCTCTAGCACAGATACGCAGTATTTT.

The chain recombines TRBV25-1 with TRBJ2-5; D is perhaps TRBD1 or TRBD2 (5 bases each). CDR3 size: 14 residues. With 3 bases removed from V and 5 bases from J, the gap between germline ends came to 13 bases. The germline V gene has CDR1 MGHDK and CDR2 SYGVNS. CDR3 amino acids: CASSDPGAGETQYF. In nucleotides, the CDR3 is TGTGCCAGCAGTGACCCCGGGGCGGGCGAGACCCAGTACTTC. The full variable domain, its missing parts supplied by reference TRBV25-1 and TRBJ2-5, is EADIYQTPRYLVIGTGKKITLECSQTMGHDKMYWYQQDPGMELHLIHYSYGVNSTEKGDLSSESTVSRIRTEHFPLTLESARPSHTSQYLCASSDPGAGETQYFGPGTRLLVL.

This clone was counted only a few times. The chain is built from TRBV5-8 and TRBJ2-4; D is undetermined. The germline V gene has CDR1 SGHTS and CDR2 YDEGEE. The CDR3 is 12 residues long. The ends were cut back, 0 bases at V and 8 bases at J, with 6 bases in the middle. CDR3 coding DNA: TGTGCCAGCAGCTTGGCCTGGGACATTCAGTACTTC. This encodes CASSLAWDIQYF.

The chain recombines TRBV27 with TRBJ1-3, with 8 bases identical to TRBD1. Germline V gene sequence: CDR1 MNHEY, CDR2 SMNVEV (reference sequence). The CDR3 runs to 15 residues. After removal of 1 base from V and 6 bases from J, the junction contained 5 bases not matched to a gene. The CDR3 DNA follows: TGTGCCAGCAGTTTATGGGCAGGGGGCGAAAACACCATATATTTT. It specifies CASSLWAGGENTIYF.

The chain combines TRBV13 with TRBJ2-7; D might be TRBD1 or TRBD2, each matching 5 bases. The V end was cut by 5 bases, the J end by 0 bases, with 11 bases between. Germline CDR1 is PRHDT and CDR2 is FYEKMQ (reference sequence). This CDR3 spans 14 amino acids. The CDR3 spells CASSPGTSSYEQYF. As DNA, the CDR3 is TGTGCCAGCAGCCCCGGGACCAGCTCCTACGAGCAGTACTTC. Complete variable domain (other parts from reference TRBV13 and TRBJ2-7): AAGVIQSPRHLIKEKRETATLKCYPIPRHDTVYWYQQGPGQDPQFLISFYEKMQSDKGSIPDRFSAQQFSDYHSELNMSSLELGDSALYFCASSPGTSSYEQYFGPGTRLTVT.

The chain couples TRBV4-2 to TRBJ2-2; D is unclear. The V gene lost 0 bases and the J gene lost 5 bases, with 10 bases spanning the gap. The CDR3 totals 15 residues. Germline V lookup: CDR1 LGHNA, CDR2 YNFKEQ. The CDR3 sequence: CASSQERSDTGELFF. The CDR3 DNA is TGTGCCAGCAGCCAAGAGAGGTCGGATACCGGGGAGCTGTTTTTT.

This clone was recorded only once. The genes are TRBV18 and TRBJ1-6; D not certain. CDR1 KGHSH and CDR2 LQKENI come from the germline V gene. Between the trimmed V and J ends, which lost 3 bases and 7 bases, there was a span of 13 bases. The CDR3 spans 15 residues. The CDR3 DNA reads TGTGCCAGCTCACCTAGGGTCCCCCAGAATTCACCCCTCCACTTT. It encodes CASSPRVPQNSPLHF.

The rearrangement uses TRBV19 and TRBJ1-4; 9 positions match TRBD1. The CDR3 has 14 residues. Germline V gives CDR1 LNHDA, CDR2 SQIVND (reference sequence). With V trimmed by 6 bases and J by 7 bases, 6 bases remained unmatched. CDR3 DNA: TGTGCCAGTAGGGACAGGGGAAGAGCTGAAAAACTGTTTTTT. Its translation: CASRDRGRAEKLFF.

This clone was seen a single time. This chain uses TRBV19 with TRBJ2-5; no clear D. Germline CDR1 and CDR2: LNHDA and SQIVND (reference sequence). The CDR3 contains 13 residues. Between the trimmed V and J ends, which lost 5 bases and 2 bases, there was a span of 9 bases. The CDR3 sequence: CASSWSLQETQYF. CDR3 sequence (DNA): TGTGCCAGTAGTTGGTCGCTACAAGAGACCCAGTACTTC. Together with reference TRBV19 and TRBJ2-5, the CDR3 gives the full variable domain: DGGITQSPKYLFRKEGQNVTLSCEQNLNHDAMYWYRQDPGQGLRLIYYSQIVNDFQKGDIAEGYSVSREKKESFPLTVTSAQKNPTAFYLCASSWSLQETQYFGPGTRLLVL.

This clone was detected only once. The V gene is TRBV9, the J gene TRBJ2-3, with TRBD2 matching 9 bases. V shed 0 bases, J shed 5 bases, and the junction held 4 bases outside the gene matches. The CDR3 spans 15 residues. Germline CDR1 is SGDLS and CDR2 is YYNGEE. This CDR3 reads CASSVGGLALDTQYF. CDR3 DNA: TGTGCCAGCAGCGTAGGGGGACTAGCCTTAGATACGCAGTATTTT.

In its sample, this clone was seen a few times. The rearrangement joins TRBV24-1 to TRBJ2-1; 12 nucleotides line up with TRBD1. Germline V gene lookup returns CDR1 KGHDR and CDR2 SFDVKD. V trimming: 4 bases; J trimming: 9 bases; junction bases outside the gene matches: 12. The CDR3 consists of 17 residues. CDR3 coding DNA: TGTGCCACCAGTGACAATCGGGGACAGGGGGCGAGTAGTGAGCAGTTCTTC. Amino acid sequence: CATSDNRGQGASSEQFF.

The chain has TRBV2 and TRBJ2-1; 7 bases are shared with TRBD2. The germline gives CDR1 SNHLY, CDR2 FYNNEI. The J segment lost 2 bases and the V segment lost 2 bases, leaving 6 bases of the junction unmatched. This CDR3 is 16 amino acids long. The CDR3 region has the DNA TGTGCCAGCAGTGAAAGGAGGGAGGGCCCCTACAATGAGCAGTTCTTC. This encodes CASSERREGPYNEQFF. Supplemented by reference TRBV2 and TRBJ2-1, the full variable domain reads EPEVTQTPSHQVTQMGQEVILRCVPISNHLYFYWYRQILGQKVEFLVSFYNNEISEKSEIFDDQFSVERPDGSNFTLKIRSTKLEDSAMYFCASSERREGPYNEQFFGPGTRLTVL.

V gene TRBV4-1 combines with J gene TRBJ1-1; D not certain. Per germline, CDR1 MGHRA and CDR2 YSYEKL. The CDR3 contains 15 residues. V lost 0 bases and J lost 3, with 11 bases in between. For the CDR3, the DNA is TGCGCCAGCAGCCAAGATCGGGCCAGCTACACTGAAGCTTTCTTT. This encodes CASSQDRASYTEAFF.

The V and J genes are TRBV6-5 and TRBJ1-1, with D perhaps TRBD1 (6 bases). The germline V and J ends were trimmed by 8 bases and 6 bases, with 19 bases remaining between them. This CDR3 spans 14 amino acids. The germline gives CDR1 MNHEY, CDR2 SVGAGI. The CDR3 spells CASGSGGHGAEAFF. Here the CDR3 DNA reads TGTGCCAGCGGGTCGGGGGGGCACGGGGCTGAAGCTTTCTTT.